A single sample gave rise to the 3 T cell receptor beta chains below, sequenced in a study of cytomegalovirus exposure and HLA in healthy donors. The table came from immunoSEQ multiplex PCR; TCRdb's copy has only in-frame clones and leaves some out. The sample lists 130,000 or so clones; 75% to 90% were seen once. Sequencing was done on a sample of PBMCs. These receptors were collected from a woman under 30 in good health and CMV-seronegative.

The rearrangement joins TRBV9 to TRBJ1-6; D is undetermined. Trimming stripped 0 bases from V and 8 bases from J, with 6 bases between. There are 13 residues in the CDR3. Germline CDR1 SGDLS, CDR2 YYNGEE. CDR3 amino acids: CASSVDMYSPLHF. DNA for the CDR3: TGTGCCAGCAGCGTAGATATGTATTCACCCCTCCACTTT.

In DNA, the CDR3 is TGTGCCACCAGCAGAGAATTCGGGAGGGACGAAAAACTGTTTTTT. Its protein product is CATSREFGRDEKLFF. The chain carries TRBV15 and TRBJ1-4; D perhaps matches TRBD1 (5 bases). The CDR3 length is 15 residues. Trimming shortened V by 0 bases and J by 8 bases, and 13 bases separated the two germline ends. Germline assignment: CDR1 LNHNV and CDR2 YYDKDF (reference sequence).

This chain uses TRBV5-1 with TRBJ1-4; D is ambiguous. Between the trimmed V and J ends, which lost 6 bases and 0 bases, there was a span of 9 bases. Germline CDR1 SGHRS, CDR2 YFSETQ. The CDR3 has 14 amino acids. CDR3 sequence: CASTRDTTNEKLFF. In DNA, the CDR3 is TGCGCCAGCACAAGAGACACAACTAATGAAAAACTGTTTTTT. The full variable domain, its missing parts supplied by reference TRBV5-1 and TRBJ1-4, is KAGVTQTPRYLIKTRGQQVTLSCSPISGHRSVSWYQQTPGQGLQFLFEYFSETQRNKGNFPGRFSGRQFSNSRSEMNVSTLELGDSALYLCASTRDTTNEKLFFGSGTQLSVL.